This T cell receptor (beta chain) was observed in a study of somatic mutations in cytotoxic T cells in rheumatoid arthritis. Positive selection with magnetic beads achieved the isolation of CD4+ and CD8+ cells, followed by a flow cytometry check of purity. Assay used: immunoSEQ multiplex PCR; TCRdb lists only in-frame clones, some missing. The sample contains roughly 4,200 clones, roughly 87% of which appear only once. Trimming took off 0 bases at V and 0 bases at J, with 10 bases between the two ends. CDR3 length: 16 residues. Germline V lookup: CDR1 MRHNA, CDR2 SNTAGT. Sequenced input: CD8+ T cells sorted from blood. The receptor comes from a woman between 65 and 79 years old with rheumatoid arthritis. This sequence joins TRBV6-4 and TRBJ2-3, with a weak D call TRBD2 (6 bases). The CDR3 is CASSDSCGVSTDTQYF. DNA for the CDR3: TGTGCCAGCAGTGACTCGTGCGGGGTGAGCACAGATACGCAGTATTTT.